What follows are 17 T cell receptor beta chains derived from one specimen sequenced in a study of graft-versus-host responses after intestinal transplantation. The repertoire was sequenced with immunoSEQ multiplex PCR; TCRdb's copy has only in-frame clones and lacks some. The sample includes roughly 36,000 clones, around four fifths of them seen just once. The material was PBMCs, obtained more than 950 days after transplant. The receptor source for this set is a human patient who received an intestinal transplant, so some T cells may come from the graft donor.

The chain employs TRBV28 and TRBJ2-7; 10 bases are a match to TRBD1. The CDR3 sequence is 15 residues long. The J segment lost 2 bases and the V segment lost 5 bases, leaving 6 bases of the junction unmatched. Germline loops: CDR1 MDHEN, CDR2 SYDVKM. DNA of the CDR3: TGTGCCAGCAGTGGGGGCGGGACAGGGGCCTACGAGCAGTACTTC. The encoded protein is CASSGGGTGAYEQYF.

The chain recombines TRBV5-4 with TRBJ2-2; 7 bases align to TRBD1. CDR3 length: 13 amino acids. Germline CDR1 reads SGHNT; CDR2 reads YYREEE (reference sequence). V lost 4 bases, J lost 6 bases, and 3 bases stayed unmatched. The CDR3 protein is CASSIDRAGELFF. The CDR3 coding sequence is TGTGCCAGCAGCATCGACAGGGCCGGGGAGCTGTTTTTT.

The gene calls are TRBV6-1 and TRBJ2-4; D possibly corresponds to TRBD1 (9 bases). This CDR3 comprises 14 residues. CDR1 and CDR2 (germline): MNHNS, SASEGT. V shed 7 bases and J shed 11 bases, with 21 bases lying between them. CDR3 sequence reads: CASTALAGQGFQYF. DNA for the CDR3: TGTGCCAGCACTGCTTTAGCGGGACAGGGTTTTCAGTACTTC.

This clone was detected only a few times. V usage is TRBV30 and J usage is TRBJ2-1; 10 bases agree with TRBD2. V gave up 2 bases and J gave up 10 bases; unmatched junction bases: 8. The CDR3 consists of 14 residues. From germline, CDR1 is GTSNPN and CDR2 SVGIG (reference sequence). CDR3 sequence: CAWSIGLAALEQFF. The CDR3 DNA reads TGTGCCTGGAGTATCGGACTAGCGGCCTTGGAGCAGTTCTTC.

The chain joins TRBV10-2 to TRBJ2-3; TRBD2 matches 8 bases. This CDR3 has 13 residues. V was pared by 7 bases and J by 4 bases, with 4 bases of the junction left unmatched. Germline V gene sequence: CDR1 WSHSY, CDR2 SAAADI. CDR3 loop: CASNRGGADTQYF. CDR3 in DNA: TGCGCCAGCAATCGGGGGGGCGCAGATACGCAGTATTTT.

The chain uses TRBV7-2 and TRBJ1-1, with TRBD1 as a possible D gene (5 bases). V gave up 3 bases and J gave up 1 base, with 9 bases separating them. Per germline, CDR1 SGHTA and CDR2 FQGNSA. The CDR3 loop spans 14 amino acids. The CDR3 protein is CASSFRGKNTEAFF. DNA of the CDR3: TGTGCCAGCAGCTTTAGGGGTAAGAACACTGAAGCTTTCTTT.

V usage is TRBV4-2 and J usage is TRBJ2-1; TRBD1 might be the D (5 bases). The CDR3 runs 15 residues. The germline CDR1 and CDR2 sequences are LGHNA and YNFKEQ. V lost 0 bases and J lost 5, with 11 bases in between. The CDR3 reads CASSQDYEGDNEQFF. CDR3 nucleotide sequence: TGTGCCAGCAGCCAAGATTACGAAGGGGACAATGAGCAGTTCTTC.

The CDR3 is CASSVDGRRQFF. The CDR3 nucleotides read TGTGCCAGCAGCGTAGACGGGAGAAGGCAGTTCTTC. The V and J genes are TRBV9 and TRBJ2-1; D might be TRBD2 (6 bases). Germline-derived CDR1 and CDR2 are SGDLS and YYNGEE. The germline V and J ends were trimmed by 0 bases and 12 bases, with 10 bases remaining between them. CDR3 size: 12 residues.

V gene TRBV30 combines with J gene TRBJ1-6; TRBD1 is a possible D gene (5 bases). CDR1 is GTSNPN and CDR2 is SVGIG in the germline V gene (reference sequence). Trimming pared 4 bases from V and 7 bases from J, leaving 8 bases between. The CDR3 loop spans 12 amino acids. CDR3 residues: CAWTRGNSPLHF. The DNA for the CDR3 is TGTGCCTGGACCCGGGGGAATTCACCCCTCCACTTT. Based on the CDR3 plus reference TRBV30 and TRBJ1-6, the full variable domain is SQTIHQWPATLVQPVGSPLSLECTVEGTSNPNLYWYRQAAGRGLQLLFYSVGIGQISSEVPQNLSASRPQDRQFILSSKKLLLSDSGFYLCAWTRGNSPLHFGNGTRLTVT.

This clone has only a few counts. The chain's CDR3 is CASALLPASSYEQYF. The CDR3 bases are TGTGCCAGCGCCCTGCTGCCAGCCAGCTCCTACGAGCAGTACTTC. The chain recombines TRBV27 with TRBJ2-7; D is unresolved. This CDR3 has 15 residues. The germline V and J ends were trimmed by 8 bases and 0 bases, with 17 bases remaining between them. Germline V gene sequence: CDR1 MNHEY, CDR2 SMNVEV (reference sequence).

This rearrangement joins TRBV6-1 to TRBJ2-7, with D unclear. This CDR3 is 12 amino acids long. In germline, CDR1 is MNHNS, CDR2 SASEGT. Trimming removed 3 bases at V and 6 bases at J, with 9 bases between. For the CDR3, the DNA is TGTGCCAGCAGTGAGCTTAGGATCGAGCAGTACTTC. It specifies CASSELRIEQYF.

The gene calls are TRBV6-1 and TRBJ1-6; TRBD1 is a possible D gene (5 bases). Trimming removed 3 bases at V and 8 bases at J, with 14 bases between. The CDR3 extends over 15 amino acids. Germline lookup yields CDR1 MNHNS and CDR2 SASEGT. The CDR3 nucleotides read TGTGCCAGCAGTGATGCGGGGACGGCTCATTCACCCCTCCACTTT. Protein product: CASSDAGTAHSPLHF.

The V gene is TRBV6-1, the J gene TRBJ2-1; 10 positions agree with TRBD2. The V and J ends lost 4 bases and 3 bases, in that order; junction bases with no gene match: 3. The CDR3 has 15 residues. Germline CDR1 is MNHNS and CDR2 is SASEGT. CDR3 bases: TGTGCCAGCAGTGTCGGACTAGCGGACTACAATGAGCAGTTCTTC. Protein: CASSVGLADYNEQFF.

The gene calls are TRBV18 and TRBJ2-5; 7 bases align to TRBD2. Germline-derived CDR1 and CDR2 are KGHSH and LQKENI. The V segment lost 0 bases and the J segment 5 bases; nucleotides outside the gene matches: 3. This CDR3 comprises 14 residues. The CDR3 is CASSPPASGETQYF. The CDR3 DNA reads TGTGCCAGCTCACCACCGGCTAGCGGCGAGACCCAGTACTTC.

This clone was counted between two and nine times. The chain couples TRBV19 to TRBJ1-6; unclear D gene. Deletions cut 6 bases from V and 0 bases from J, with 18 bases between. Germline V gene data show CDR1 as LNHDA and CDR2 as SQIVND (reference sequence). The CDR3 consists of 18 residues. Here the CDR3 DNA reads TGTGCCAGTAGGAATGGACCGCCGAAGAGCTCCTATAATTCACCCCTCCACTTT. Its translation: CASRNGPPKSSYNSPLHF.

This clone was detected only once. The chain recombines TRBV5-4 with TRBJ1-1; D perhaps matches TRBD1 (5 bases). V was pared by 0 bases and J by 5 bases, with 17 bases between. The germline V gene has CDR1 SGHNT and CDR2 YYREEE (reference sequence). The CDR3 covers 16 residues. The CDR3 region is CASSLAVGGSKTEAFF. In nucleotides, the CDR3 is TGTGCCAGCAGCTTGGCCGTGGGGGGAAGTAAGACTGAAGCTTTCTTT.

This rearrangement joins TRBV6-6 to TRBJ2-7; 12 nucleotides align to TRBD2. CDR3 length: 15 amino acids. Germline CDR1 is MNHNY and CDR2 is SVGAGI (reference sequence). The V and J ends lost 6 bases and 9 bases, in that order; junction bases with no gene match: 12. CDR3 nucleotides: TGTGCCAGCAGCCTAGCGGGGGGGCGGCTGGACGGGCAGTACTTC. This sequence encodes CASSLAGGRLDGQYF.